This T cell receptor (beta chain) originates from a study of radiation and T cells in renal cell carcinoma (dated by TCRdb to between 2020 and 2021). Background on the whole study: Samples came from a clinical trial, in which primary renal cell carcinomas received 15 Gy stereotactic body radiation therapy followed by nephrectomy 4 weeks later. In the 53 samples combined, some 4,000,000 unique CDR3 nucleotide sequences were found, encoding 2 million to 3 million unique CDR3 amino acid sequences. In total, approximately 51 samples, comprising 26 tumors and roughly 27 peripheral blood samples, were subjected to TCR beta sequencing. The study at large found these results: Blood repertoire dynamics were not followed beyond 4 weeks after treatment. The single-armed trial design could not address effects of radiation dose or scheduling on the TCR repertoire. Top tumor clonotypes rose in blood from baseline to 2 weeks post-radiation, then contracted by 4 weeks, suggesting transient expansion of tumor-resident clones. Because no pretreatment tumor biopsies were available, whether clonotypes were present in the tumor at baseline could not be determined.

In light of the paper, this sample's time point label describes: baseline pretreatment blood. This sample's treatment or condition label indicates: 15 Gy SBRT to primary tumor, nephrectomy 4 weeks later. To follow tumor-enriched clonotypes, serial peripheral blood was collected from radiation-treated patients at baseline and at 2 weeks and 4 weeks after SBRT. All patients had renal cell carcinoma with clear cell pathology. Genomic DNA for TCR sequencing was prepared using the QIAamp DNA Blood Mini Kit (Qiagen). Only samples passing all quality control checks were included in the analyses. About this clone: The antigen it recognizes is unknown. No much larger clonotype is one base removed from it; base qualities were not supplied.

TCR beta libraries were generated from genomic DNA with the immunoSEQ kit, following the manufacturer's recommendations. To prepare the libraries, a first multiplex PCR with proprietary primers was run, followed by a second PCR that added unique barcodes, and a bead cleanup was done after each round. A positive control reaction and a negative control reaction, both provided in the kit, were run with every batch of samples. The final libraries were assessed on an Agilent 4200 TapeStation D1000 ScreenTape, pooled by volume, and quantified by qPCR. An Illumina NextSeq500 fitted with a MidOutput 150-cycle cartridge performed the sequencing, running 156 Read1 cycles and 15 Index1 cycles with the kit's custom primers. The pooled library was loaded at 0.75 to 1 pM, and around 22% PhiX control was spiked in. From the authors' description of their analysis: Vendor-processed data were analyzed in R, and a clonotype was defined as all T cells sharing the same CDR3 nucleotide sequence. For clone abundance analyses, frequencies were normalized to the 10,000 most abundant clones per sample. Before analysis, public T cell clones were removed, and these numbered fewer than five per sample on average. An abundance difference of at least 32-fold between compartments was the criterion for calling clonotypes tumor-enriched or baseline blood-enriched. A beta-binomial differential abundance model was applied to find clonotypes that expanded or contracted between blood time points. Tumor-blood repertoire similarity was measured with the Baroni-Urbani and Buser coefficient, and group comparisons used two-tailed Wilcoxon tests in R. This immuneACCESS table, as held by TCRdb, lists in-frame sequences with V and J called but not all clones. Of the missing ones, under half trace to an unresolved V gene in checked studies; the others have no known cause. The DNA was the basis for D and trimming; V, J and clone size are from that table. This sample is represented by just over 95,000 clones; 86% of them were singletons. The ten top clones hold roughly 8% of the sample.

The material was blood, obtained from a patient whose treatment included radiotherapy and nephrectomy. This receptor was taken from a man aged 50 to 59 with renal cell carcinoma.

The CDR3 protein is CASSMRVYSNQPQHF. The DNA sequence is TGTGCCAGTAGTATGAGGGTTTATAGCAATCAGCCCCAGCATTTT. The chain is encoded by TRBV19 joined to TRBJ1-5, with the D gene uncertain. Deletion took 3 bases off V and 0 bases off J, with a span of 9 bases between the germline ends. The CDR3, cysteine through phenylalanine, is 15 amino acids long. The DNA shown is the 45-base CDR3, in frame from base 1. The germline V gene (reference sequence) sets CDR1 to LNHDA and CDR2 to SQIVND.